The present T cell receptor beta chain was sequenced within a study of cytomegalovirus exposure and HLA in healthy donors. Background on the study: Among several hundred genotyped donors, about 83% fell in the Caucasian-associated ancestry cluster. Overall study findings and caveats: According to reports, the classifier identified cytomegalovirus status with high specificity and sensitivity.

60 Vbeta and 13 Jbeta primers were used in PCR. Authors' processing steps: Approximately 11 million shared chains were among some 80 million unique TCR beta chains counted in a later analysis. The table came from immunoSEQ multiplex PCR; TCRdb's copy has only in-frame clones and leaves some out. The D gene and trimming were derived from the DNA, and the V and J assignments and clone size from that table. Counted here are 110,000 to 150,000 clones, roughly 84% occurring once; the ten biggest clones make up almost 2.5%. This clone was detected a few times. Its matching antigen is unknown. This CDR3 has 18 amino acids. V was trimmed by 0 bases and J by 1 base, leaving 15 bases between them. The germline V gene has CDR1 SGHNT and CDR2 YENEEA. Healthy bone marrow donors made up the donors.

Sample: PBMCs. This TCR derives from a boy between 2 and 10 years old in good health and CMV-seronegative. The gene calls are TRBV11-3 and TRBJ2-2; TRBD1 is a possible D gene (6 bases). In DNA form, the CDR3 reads TGTGCCAGCAGCTTAGACCCCCTGGACAGTCTGAACACCGGGGAGCTGTTTTTT. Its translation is CASSLDPLDSLNTGELFF.